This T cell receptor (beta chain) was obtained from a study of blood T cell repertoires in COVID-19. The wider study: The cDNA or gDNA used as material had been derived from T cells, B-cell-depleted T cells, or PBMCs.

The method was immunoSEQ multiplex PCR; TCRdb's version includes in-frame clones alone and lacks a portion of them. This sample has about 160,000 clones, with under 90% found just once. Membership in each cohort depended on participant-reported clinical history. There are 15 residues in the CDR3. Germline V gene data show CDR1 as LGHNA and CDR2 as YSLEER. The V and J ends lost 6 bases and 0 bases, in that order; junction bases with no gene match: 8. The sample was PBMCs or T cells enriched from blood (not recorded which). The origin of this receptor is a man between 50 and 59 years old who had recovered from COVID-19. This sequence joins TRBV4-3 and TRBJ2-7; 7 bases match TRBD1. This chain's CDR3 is CASSYSRQGSYEQYF. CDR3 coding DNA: TGCGCCAGCAGTTACTCCCGACAGGGCTCCTACGAGCAGTACTTC.